This TCR beta chain is from a study of cytomegalovirus exposure and HLA in healthy donors. Of note for this clone: As yet, its antigen is unknown.

Study-level results: When a later analysis was performed, an Asian-associated ancestry cluster reportedly had fewer N-insertions than the approximately 600-donor mean.

Germline CDR1 GTSNPN, CDR2 SVGIG (reference sequence). CDR3 length: 15 amino acids. 60 Vbeta and 13 Jbeta primers were used in PCR. Clones were sequenced by immunoSEQ multiplex PCR, and TCRdb holds only the in-frame ones, with some missing. In total, the table holds about 200,000 clones. This rearrangement joins TRBV30 to TRBJ2-5, with D tentatively TRBD1 (6 bases). TRBJ2-7 explains the end of the DNA better; the J call may be wrong. The sample was PBMCs. The TCR originated in a boy aged 5-17 years in good health and CMV-seronegative. The CDR3 here is CAWSSLDSSSYEQYF. CDR3 bases: TGTGCCTGGAGCAGTCTGGACAGCAGCTCCTACGAGCAGTACTTC.